The 30 T cell receptor beta chains given below trace back to one sample, sequenced in a study of Graves' ophthalmopathy and Graves' hyperthyroidism. RNA transcripts were the source from which TCR beta CDR3 regions were amplified. First-round RT-PCR used HTBI primers; second-round multiplex PCR followed. TCRdb redid the calling of the multiplex PCR reads with MiXCR, one entry per CDR3 protein. The table has about 620,000 distinct CDR3 sequences, 22% seen once. The sample comprised peripheral blood. The receptors were gathered from a woman younger than 35 with stable Graves' hyperthyroidism. Some clones in this sample may be carry-over from other donors' samples.

This clonotype was seen only a few times. J is TRBJ1-1 and V is TRBV5-1; D gene uncertain. The CDR3 loop spans 16 amino acids. CDR1 and CDR2 from the germline V gene are SGHRS and YFSETQ. The V end was cut by 6 bases, the J end by 3 bases, with 21 bases between. The CDR3 region has the DNA TGCGCCAGCACCTCCCAAGGCAGAGCCTGGGACACTGAAGCTTTCTTT. Encoded protein: CASTSQGRAWDTEAFF.

This clonotype was detected ten times or more. J is TRBJ2-7 and V is TRBV5-1, with 8 bases that match TRBD2. Germline CDR1 and CDR2: SGHRS and YFSETQ. V was pared by 0 bases and J by 1 base, with 6 bases of the junction left unmatched. The CDR3 covers 16 residues. The CDR3 DNA is TGCGCCAGCAGCTTGGACAGCGGGAGCAAATCCTACGAGCAGTACTTC. Protein: CASSLDSGSKSYEQYF.

This clonotype came up many times. The CDR3 loop reads CSAGDRDYEQYF. The CDR3 nucleotides read TGCAGTGCAGGGGACAGAGACTACGAGCAGTACTTC. J is TRBJ2-7 and V is TRBV20-1; 7 bases are a match to TRBD1. This CDR3 is built from 12 residues. Looked up from germline, CDR1 is DFQATT and CDR2 is SNEGSKA (reference sequence). V shed 6 bases, J shed 3 bases, and the junction held 5 bases outside the gene matches.

This clonotype appeared many times. This CDR3 is CASSLGAERGTGELFF. The CDR3 bases are TGTGCCAGCAGTTTAGGGGCCGAGCGGGGCACCGGGGAGCTGTTTTTT. This sequence joins TRBV12-3 or TRBV12-4 and TRBJ2-2, with 7 bases identical to TRBD2. CDR3 length: 16 residues. Trimming at V came to 1 base and at J to 4 bases, leaving 6 bases not matched to a gene.

The table lists this clonotype with many counts. This chain connects TRBV10-3 to TRBJ1-1; D might be TRBD1 (5 bases). Trimming took 2 bases from V and 0 from J, leaving 10 bases between them. In germline, CDR1 is ENHRY, CDR2 SYGVKD. CDR3 length equals 15 residues. The CDR3, as DNA: TGTGCCATCAGTGAGCTTGGGGGAATGAACACTGAAGCTTTCTTT. Its protein is CAISELGGMNTEAFF.

In this sample, this clonotype turned up a few times. V and J are TRBV3-1 and TRBJ2-5, with D perhaps matching TRBD2 (7 bases). Germline CDR1 reads LGHDT; CDR2 reads YNNKEL (reference sequence). The ends were cut back, 1 base at V and 0 bases at J, with 27 bases in the middle. The CDR3 spans 21 residues. The CDR3 spells CASSQVEAGARASGHQETQYF. DNA for the CDR3: TGTGCCAGCAGCCAAGTCGAGGCAGGGGCAAGGGCTAGCGGACACCAAGAGACCCAGTACTTC.

The chain couples TRBV6-1 to TRBJ1-2; D unresolved. The germline V gene encodes CDR1 MNHNS and CDR2 SASEGT. The CDR3 is made up of 15 amino acids. Trimming left V 0 bases short and J 5 bases short, with 13 bases between. Written as DNA, the CDR3 is TGTGCCAGCAGTGAAGCGCTAGTAGGAGGTTATGGCTACACCTTC. Amino acids: CASSEALVGGYGYTF.

The V gene is TRBV7-8, the J gene TRBJ1-5; weak D call: TRBD1 (5 bases). This CDR3 is built from 15 residues. The germline CDR1 and CDR2 sequences are SGHVS and FQNEAQ. V lost 1 base and J 5 bases, leaving 12 bases between the germline ends. The CDR3 is CASSLGGRMDQPQHF. For the CDR3, the DNA is TGTGCCAGCAGCTTAGGGGGGAGGATGGATCAGCCCCAGCATTTT. Based on the CDR3 plus reference TRBV7-8 and TRBJ1-5, the full variable domain is GAGVSQSPRYKVAKRGQDVALRCDPISGHVSLFWYQQALGQGPEFLTYFQNEAQLDKSGLPSDRFFAERPEGSVSTLKIQRTQQEDSAVYLCASSLGGRMDQPQHFGDGTRLSIL.

This clonotype was counted at least ten times. The DNA of the CDR3 is TGTGCCAGCAGCGTAGGGTCTCGGGCTGGCGAGACCCAGTACTTC. The encoded protein is CASSVGSRAGETQYF. J is TRBJ2-5 and V is TRBV9; D unclear. Germline CDR1 is SGDLS and CDR2 is YYNGEE. The CDR3 is made up of 15 amino acids. V was shortened by 0 bases and J by 5 bases, with 14 bases between the two germline ends.

This clonotype was observed many times. The gene calls are TRBV13 and TRBJ1-1, with 7 bases matching TRBD1. CDR1 and CDR2 (germline): PRHDT, FYEKMQ (reference sequence). The trim removed 6 bases at V and 12 bases at J, leaving 13 bases unmatched. The CDR3 sequence is 13 residues long. DNA for the CDR3: TGTGCCAGCAGGGACGCTAGGGGCAGGGGGACTTTCTTT. This codes for CASRDARGRGTFF.

In its sample, this clonotype was seen many times. The genes are TRBV11-1 and TRBJ2-7, with D perhaps given as TRBD1 or TRBD2 (6 bases each). The ends were cut back, 6 bases at V and 3 bases at J, with 12 bases in the middle. The germline CDR1 and CDR2 sequences are SGHAT and FQDESV (reference sequence). This CDR3 has 13 amino acids. The CDR3 DNA is TGTGCCAGCAGTTTGGGGGGCATCTACGAGCAGTACTTC. Protein: CASSLGGIYEQYF. Complete variable domain (other parts from reference TRBV11-1 and TRBJ2-7): EAEVAQSPRYKITEKSQAVAFWCDPISGHATLYWYRQILGQGPELLVQFQDESVVDDSQLPKDRFSAERLKGVDSTLKIQPAELGDSAMYLCASSLGGIYEQYFGPGTRLTVT.

In its sample, this clonotype was seen a few times. V usage is TRBV3-1 and J usage is TRBJ1-3; D gene ambiguous. The V gene lost 4 bases and the J gene lost 0 bases, with 10 bases spanning the gap. The germline V gene has CDR1 LGHDT and CDR2 YNNKEL (reference sequence). The CDR3 is 15 residues long. The CDR3 DNA reads TGTGCCAGCAGCCGCCGAGACCACTCTGGAAACACCATATATTTT. It codes for CASSRRDHSGNTIYF.

In its sample, this clonotype was seen many times. The rearrangement uses TRBV6-5 and TRBJ1-2, with unresolved D. The CDR3 runs 13 residues. V dropped 2 bases and J dropped 4 bases, with 8 bases sitting between them. In germline, CDR1 is MNHEY, CDR2 SVGAGI. The CDR3 DNA is TGTGCCAGCAGTTACAGTCCAACCTATGGCTACACCTTC. Encoded protein: CASSYSPTYGYTF.

This clonotype has a count of ten or more. This chain links TRBV7-9 with TRBJ2-7, with D possibly being TRBD2 (6 bases). The CDR3 runs to 14 residues. Germline V gene data show CDR1 as SEHNR and CDR2 as FQNEAQ (reference sequence). The germline V and J ends were trimmed by 3 bases and 0 bases, with 9 bases remaining between them. The CDR3 is CASSLRESSYEQYF. The CDR3 DNA follows: TGTGCCAGCAGCTTGCGGGAAAGCTCCTACGAGCAGTACTTC.

This clonotype was recorded at least ten times. The V call is TRBV2, the J call TRBJ1-1, with D uncertain. This CDR3 has 15 residues. Germline V gene lookup returns CDR1 SNHLY and CDR2 FYNNEI. Trimming pared 2 bases from V and 0 bases from J, leaving 10 bases between. DNA for the CDR3: TGTGCCAGCAGTGAACCCGAGGTCATGAACACTGAAGCTTTCTTT. Translating it yields CASSEPEVMNTEAFF.

The chain has TRBV7-9 and TRBJ2-7, with 8 bases that match TRBD1. This CDR3 contains 15 residues. Germline V lookup: CDR1 SEHNR, CDR2 FQNEAQ (reference sequence). The V gene end was trimmed by 4 bases and the J gene end by 1 base; junction bases not matched to a gene: 6. CDR3 sequence: CASSSGGQDSYEQYF. Written as DNA, the CDR3 is TGTGCCAGCAGCTCCGGGGGACAGGATTCCTACGAGCAGTACTTC.

V gene TRBV2 combines with J gene TRBJ1-3; possible D gene TRBD1, 5 bases. The ends were cut back, 8 bases at V and 4 bases at J, with 21 bases in the middle. The CDR3 covers 16 residues. CDR1 and CDR2 from the germline V gene are SNHLY and FYNNEI. DNA for the CDR3: TGTGCCAGCGGGGCAGGGCCCTCCGGGGCGGGAAACACCATATATTTT. Its protein is CASGAGPSGAGNTIYF.

This clonotype was detected ten times or more. This sequence joins TRBV20-1 and TRBJ1-1, with D hard to call. CDR1 DFQATT and CDR2 SNEGSKA come from the germline V gene (reference sequence). The CDR3 spans 13 residues. V was pared by 0 bases and J by 8 bases, with 13 bases between. The CDR3 DNA is TGCAGTGCTAGAGAGCAGCCCGGACGAGAAGCTTTCTTT. Encoded protein: CSAREQPGREAFF.

This chain uses TRBV5-1 with TRBJ1-1; D is possibly TRBD1 (5 bases). The germline V gene encodes CDR1 SGHRS and CDR2 YFSETQ. CDR3 length: 13 residues. V lost 2 bases, J lost 6 bases, and 11 bases lay in between. The CDR3: CASSFRDVAEAFF. Here the CDR3 DNA reads TGCGCCAGCAGCTTTCGGGACGTCGCTGAAGCTTTCTTT.

This clonotype occurred many times. This chain links TRBV13 with TRBJ1-2, with 7 bases aligning to TRBD1. Germline-derived CDR1 and CDR2 are PRHDT and FYEKMQ (reference sequence). V gave up 5 bases and J gave up 6 bases; unmatched junction bases: 9. The CDR3 sequence is 14 residues long. The CDR3 protein is CASSHRTGSHGYTF. The CDR3 DNA follows: TGTGCCAGCAGCCATCGGACAGGTTCCCATGGCTACACCTTC.

The chain couples TRBV6-1 to TRBJ2-7, with D possibly matching TRBD1 (6 bases). Trimming shortened V by 2 bases and J by 5 bases, and 19 bases separated the two germline ends. Germline CDR1 reads MNHNS; CDR2 reads SASEGT. This CDR3 has 16 residues. The DNA of the CDR3 is TGTGCCAGCAGTGAACAACAGGGTAGGTTTCCCAACGAGCAGTACTTC. Translating gives CASSEQQGRFPNEQYF.

Turning to this clonotype: This may be a read error, as it is one base from a much larger clone. The final CDR3 position lacks the conserved phenylalanine or tryptophan, pointing to a likely read error. The V and J genes are TRBV29-1 and TRBJ1-2; tentatively, D is TRBD1 (5 bases). Trimming shortened V by 3 bases and J by 7 bases, and 18 bases separated the two germline ends. CDR1 and CDR2 (germline): SQVTM, ANQGSEA. The CDR3 sequence is 14 residues long. This CDR3 is CSVDRDDSFGGYTV. CDR3 nucleotide sequence: TGCAGCGTTGATAGGGACGACAGTTTCGGTGGCTACACCGTC.

The rearrangement links TRBV7-3 to TRBJ2-2; 7 bases are a match to TRBD1. The junction had 6 bases not matched to a gene; V was cut back by 4 bases and J by 7 bases. CDR1 is SGHTA, CDR2 FQGTGA, per germline. The CDR3 is 14 amino acids. CDR3 bases: TGTGCCAGCAGCTCCACAGGGGTGATCGGGGAGCTGTTTTTT. As protein: CASSSTGVIGELFF.

This clonotype appeared once. V is TRBV10-1 and J is TRBJ1-1; TRBD1 matches at 7 bases. With V trimmed by 6 bases and J by 3 bases, 4 bases remained unmatched. The germline CDR1 and CDR2 sequences are WNHNN and SYGVQD (reference sequence). The CDR3 is 13 residues long. The CDR3 reads CASRDRKDTEAFF. Written as DNA, the CDR3 is TGCGCCAGCAGGGACAGGAAGGACACTGAAGCTTTCTTT.

This clonotype was recorded at least ten times. The chain employs TRBV5-1 and TRBJ1-6; 8 bases fit TRBD1. This CDR3 is built from 15 residues. V shed 3 bases and J 7 bases; nucleotides not matched to a gene: 6. From germline, CDR1 is SGHRS and CDR2 YFSETQ. This chain's CDR3 is CASSYRQGQNSPLHF. The CDR3 DNA is TGCGCCAGCAGCTACAGACAGGGGCAGAATTCACCCCTCCACTTT.

The chain has TRBV30 and TRBJ1-1; D gene ambiguous. The CDR3 is 13 residues long. V was shortened by 3 bases and J by 7 bases, with 15 bases between the two germline ends. Per the germline V gene, CDR1 is GTSNPN and CDR2 is SVGIG (reference sequence). The CDR3 nucleotides read TGTGCCTGGAGCGTGGAGGACGGGTTTGAAGCTTTCTTT. Protein: CAWSVEDGFEAFF.

The chain links TRBV6-5 to TRBJ2-5; maybe TRBD2 (5 bases). Trimming took off 4 bases at V and 1 base at J, with 16 bases between the two ends. This CDR3 is built from 16 residues. Germline lookup yields CDR1 MNHEY and CDR2 SVGAGI. CDR3 amino acids: CASSSGSESPQETQYF. The CDR3 nucleotides are TGTGCCAGCAGTTCAGGTAGCGAGAGCCCCCAAGAGACCCAGTACTTC.

This chain links TRBV6-1 with TRBJ1-2; 10 bases are shared with TRBD1. The trim removed 0 bases at V and 7 bases at J, leaving 5 bases unmatched. Germline V gives CDR1 MNHNS, CDR2 SASEGT. CDR3 size: 15 residues. The CDR3 spells CASSEAAGTGVGYTF. CDR3 DNA: TGTGCCAGCAGTGAAGCCGCGGGGACAGGGGTTGGCTACACCTTC.

This clonotype was observed at least ten times. This sequence joins TRBV20-1 and TRBJ2-7; the D gene could be TRBD1 or TRBD2 (5 bases each). Per germline, CDR1 DFQATT and CDR2 SNEGSKA (reference sequence). With 6 bases removed from V and 2 bases from J, the gap between germline ends came to 14 bases. The CDR3 spans 13 residues. Written as DNA, the CDR3 is TGCAGTGCGTGCCGGGACGTGACCTACGAGCAGTACTTC. Translated, it gives CSACRDVTYEQYF.

This clonotype has a count of ten or more. The chain carries TRBV12-3 or TRBV12-4 and TRBJ1-5; 7 bases are a match to TRBD1. CDR3 length: 15 amino acids. V shed 6 bases, J shed 6 bases, and the junction held 11 bases outside the gene matches. CDR3 loop: CASSQTGKSGQPQHF. For the CDR3, the DNA is TGTGCCAGCAGCCAGACAGGGAAAAGTGGTCAGCCCCAGCATTTT.